The 29 T cell receptor beta chains below come from one sample, sequenced in a study of CD8 T cells in ankylosing spondylitis. TCRdb passed the 5' RACE reads through MiXCR, listing each CDR3 protein once. This table holds some 70,000 distinct CDR3 sequences, roughly 5% found once. The source material was blood, either unsorted or a sorted T cell fraction (not recorded which). All receptors derive from a male donor with ankylosing spondylitis or in good health (not recorded which).

This clonotype was detected many times. The chain uses TRBV7-2 and TRBJ1-1; D is unclear. The CDR3 sequence is 11 residues long. Trimming took 3 bases from V and 9 from J, leaving 8 bases between them. Germline CDR1 SGHTA, CDR2 FQGNSA. The CDR3 coding sequence is TGTGCCAGCAGCTTCGGAAACCAAGCTTTCTTT. Protein: CASSFGNQAFF.

This clonotype has more than one count but fewer than ten. This sequence joins TRBV5-4 and TRBJ2-7; the match to TRBD1 covers 8 bases. V was clipped by 5 bases and J by 5 bases; unmatched bases: 9. Germline V gene sequence: CDR1 SGHNT, CDR2 YYREEE (reference sequence). The CDR3 totals 14 residues. Written as DNA, the CDR3 is TGTGCCAGCAGAAAACAGGGGGATCTCGACGAGCAGTACTTC. Protein sequence: CASRKQGDLDEQYF.

This clonotype showed up many times. V gene TRBV20-1 combines with J gene TRBJ2-2; 9 nucleotides line up with TRBD1. The CDR3 contains 13 residues. Germline V gives CDR1 DFQATT, CDR2 SNEGSKA (reference sequence). Trimming cost V 6 bases and J 5 bases; bases outside gene matches: 4. The CDR3, as DNA: TGCAGTGCCACAGGGGGCGGAACCGGGGAGCTGTTTTTT. Protein: CSATGGGTGELFF.

This clonotype was observed many times. The rearrangement uses TRBV20-1 and TRBJ2-1, with 11 bases identical to TRBD2. V was clipped by 5 bases and J by 0 bases; unmatched bases: 6. CDR1 DFQATT and CDR2 SNEGSKA come from the germline V gene (reference sequence). This CDR3 comprises 16 residues. The CDR3 DNA reads TGCAGTGCTCCTCAGACTAGCGGGGTCTCCTACAATGAGCAGTTCTTC. Translating gives CSAPQTSGVSYNEQFF.

This clonotype was detected many times. The chain couples TRBV20-1 to TRBJ2-2; D is possibly TRBD1 (6 bases). Trimming removed 2 bases at V and 6 bases at J, with 16 bases between. The CDR3 is made up of 15 amino acids. The V gene's germline CDR1 is DFQATT and CDR2 SNEGSKA (reference sequence). The CDR3 nucleotides read TGCAGTGCTAGATCCTCGTCAAACAGGGCCGGGGAGCTGTTTTTT. This encodes CSARSSSNRAGELFF.

The sample holds one count of this clonotype. This CDR3 is CASSLGVVETQYF. DNA for the CDR3: TGTGCCAGCAGCTTAGGGGTCGTAGAGACCCAGTACTTC. The chain is built from TRBV7-2 and TRBJ2-5; D remains unclear. Germline CDR1 is SGHTA and CDR2 is FQGNSA. This CDR3 has 13 amino acids. Deletions cut 1 base from V and 4 bases from J, with 7 bases between.

This clonotype was seen at least ten times. The rearrangement links TRBV29-1 to TRBJ2-2; D remains ambiguous. V was cut by 0 bases and J by 3 bases, with 2 bases left in between. The CDR3 is 12 residues long. Per germline, CDR1 SQVTM and CDR2 ANQGSEA. For the CDR3, the DNA is TGCAGCGTTGAAGAGGACACCGGGGAGCTGTTTTTT. It codes for CSVEEDTGELFF.

This clonotype was recorded many times. V is TRBV20-1 and J is TRBJ2-2; TRBD1 matches 10 bases. The V gene end was trimmed by 5 bases and the J gene end by 4 bases; junction bases not matched to a gene: 7. Germline CDR1 reads DFQATT; CDR2 reads SNEGSKA (reference sequence). The CDR3 loop spans 15 amino acids. CDR3 residues: CSASGQGSATGELFF. The CDR3 nucleotides read TGCAGTGCTTCGGGACAGGGGTCGGCCACCGGGGAGCTGTTTTTT.

Ten or more counts support this clonotype. The chain recombines TRBV20-1 with TRBJ2-7; D perhaps matches TRBD2 (6 bases). Trimming took 6 bases from V and 3 from J, leaving 15 bases between them. Germline V gives CDR1 DFQATT, CDR2 SNEGSKA (reference sequence). CDR3 length: 13 residues. Written as DNA, the CDR3 is TGCAGTGCCTCGGCCGGGACTGACTACGAGCAGTACTTC. Its translation is CSASAGTDYEQYF.

This clonotype was counted many times. The chain links TRBV7-8 to TRBJ2-7; D unresolved. Germline V gives CDR1 SGHVS, CDR2 FQNEAQ. CDR3 length: 14 residues. V lost 1 base and J lost 5, with 12 bases in between. CDR3 sequence (DNA): TGTGCCAGCAGCTTAGAAAAGGGTCTCAACGAGCAGTACTTC. Translation gives CASSLEKGLNEQYF.

The table lists this clonotype with many counts. V is TRBV18 and J is TRBJ1-1; D perhaps matches TRBD1 (5 bases). V shed 3 bases and J shed 1 base, with 12 bases lying between them. Looked up from germline, CDR1 is KGHSH and CDR2 is LQKENI. The CDR3 is 15 residues long. The CDR3, as DNA: TGTGCCAGCTCACCGTGGCGACAGTCGAACACTGAAGCTTTCTTT. The encoded protein is CASSPWRQSNTEAFF.

This clonotype was observed many times. V gene TRBV6-2 or TRBV6-3 combines with J gene TRBJ2-7; D is perhaps TRBD1 (5 bases). The germline V gene has CDR1 MNHEY and CDR2 SVGEGT. Trimming left V 6 bases short and J 0 bases short, with 15 bases between. This CDR3 spans 15 amino acids. This chain's CDR3 is CASRPTGKSSYEQYF. CDR3 nucleotide sequence: TGTGCCAGCAGACCTACAGGAAAATCCTCCTACGAGCAGTACTTC.

At least ten counts were recorded for this clonotype. The chain uses TRBV11-2 and TRBJ1-1; 9 nucleotides agree with TRBD1. Germline CDR1 and CDR2: SGHAT and FQNNGV. J was trimmed by 7 bases and V by 5 bases; bases with no gene match: 11. CDR3 size: 15 residues. The CDR3 loop reads CASSGLGQGDGEAFF. Written as DNA, the CDR3 is TGTGCCAGCAGCGGACTGGGACAGGGCGACGGTGAAGCTTTCTTT.

This clonotype occurred many times. This chain links TRBV7-8 with TRBJ2-2; a possible D gene is TRBD2 (5 bases). The CDR3 covers 15 residues. From germline, CDR1 is SGHVS and CDR2 FQNEAQ. The V end was cut by 1 base, the J end by 7 bases, with 13 bases between. CDR3: CASSLEMGAHGELFF. The CDR3 nucleotides read TGTGCCAGCAGCTTAGAAATGGGAGCCCACGGGGAGCTGTTTTTT.

There are many counts of this clonotype. This chain links TRBV28 with TRBJ2-7; D may be TRBD1 or TRBD2 (6 bases each). V dropped 6 bases and J dropped 1 base, with 16 bases sitting between them. The CDR3 has 15 residues. Germline CDR1 reads MDHEN; CDR2 reads SYDVKM. Here the CDR3 reads CASRTGAILSYEQYF. As DNA, the CDR3 is TGTGCCAGCAGAACGGGGGCGATTCTTTCCTACGAGCAGTACTTC. Full variable domain (remainder filled in from reference TRBV28 and TRBJ2-7): DVKVTQSSRYLVKRTGEKVFLECVQDMDHENMFWYRQDPGLGLRLIYFSYDVKMKEKGDIPEGYSVSREKKERFSLILESASTNQTSMYLCASRTGAILSYEQYFGPGTRLTVT.

This clonotype was recorded at least ten times. The chain couples TRBV7-3 to TRBJ2-3; 7 nucleotides agree with TRBD1. Germline CDR1 SGHTA, CDR2 FQGTGA. The junction had 10 bases not matched to a gene; V was cut back by 6 bases and J by 7 bases. The CDR3 extends over 14 amino acids. The chain's CDR3 is CASSFSPQGYTQYF. CDR3 DNA: TGTGCCAGCAGTTTTAGCCCACAGGGGTATACGCAGTATTTT.

This clonotype was seen ten or more times. CDR3 bases: TGTGCCAGCAGCTTATTCGCGGGGGGGCGTCTCACCGGGGAGCTGTTTTTT. Its translation: CASSLFAGGRLTGELFF. The rearrangement uses TRBV7-2 and TRBJ2-2, with TRBD2 matching 9 bases. Per the germline V gene, CDR1 is SGHTA and CDR2 is FQGNSA. CDR3 length: 17 amino acids. V lost 2 bases to trimming and J lost 4 bases; unmatched junction nucleotides: 8.

This clonotype was seen at least ten times. The rearrangement uses TRBV21-1 and TRBJ2-1; the tabulated D call, TRBD2, remains unverified against the DNA. TRBV21-1 is annotated as a pseudogene. This CDR3 contains 16 residues. CDR3 DNA sequence: TGTGCCAGCAGCAAAGAGAATAGCGGGGGATGCAATGAGCAGTTCTTC. This sequence encodes CASSKENSGGCNEQFF.

This clonotype appeared many times. The chain employs TRBV15 and TRBJ2-1; 7 nucleotides agree with TRBD1. Germline CDR1 is LNHNV and CDR2 is YYDKDF (reference sequence). The CDR3 extends over 15 amino acids. J was trimmed by 9 bases and V by 4 bases; bases with no gene match: 12. CDR3 amino acids: CATSITRDSGGEQFF. The CDR3 bases are TGTGCCACCAGCATAACTCGGGACAGCGGAGGTGAGCAGTTCTTC.

This clonotype was detected many times. The chain is built from TRBV3-1 and TRBJ1-2; 8 nucleotides agree with TRBD1. The germline V gene encodes CDR1 LGHDT and CDR2 YNNKEL (reference sequence). This CDR3 has 12 amino acids. With 3 bases clipped from V and 14 bases from J, the junction kept 8 bases outside the gene matches. The DNA for the CDR3 is TGTGCCAGCAGCCAGGTCACAGGGGGACGAACCTTC. Translated, it gives CASSQVTGGRTF.

This clonotype was counted ten times or more. V usage is TRBV5-4 and J usage is TRBJ2-2, with D possibly called TRBD1 or TRBD2 (6 bases each). The CDR3 loop spans 14 amino acids. Trimming pared 2 bases from V and 5 bases from J, leaving 10 bases between. From germline, CDR1 is SGHNT and CDR2 YYREEE (reference sequence). The DNA for the CDR3 is TGTGCCAGCAGCTTTGGAGGGGGGACCGGGGAGCTGTTTTTT. As protein: CASSFGGGTGELFF.

Many counts were recorded for this clonotype. The chain recombines TRBV5-1 with TRBJ2-7; unclear D gene. CDR3 length: 14 residues. Per germline, CDR1 SGHRS and CDR2 YFSETQ. V gave up 0 bases and J gave up 5 bases, with 12 bases separating them. For the CDR3, the DNA is TGCGCCAGCAGCTTGGGCTGGCCACACGACGAGCAGTACTTC. Translation: CASSLGWPHDEQYF.

This clonotype was recorded at least ten times. J is TRBJ2-1 and V is TRBV24-1, with 7 positions matching TRBD1. The CDR3 is made up of 17 amino acids. With 0 bases clipped from V and 4 bases from J, the junction kept 8 bases outside the gene matches. Germline assignment: CDR1 KGHDR and CDR2 SFDVKD. For the CDR3, the DNA is TGTGCCACCAGTGATTTGCAGGGGGACACAGAATACAATGAGCAGTTCTTC. Encoded protein: CATSDLQGDTEYNEQFF.

The chain uses TRBV7-2 and TRBJ2-5, with 10 positions matching TRBD1. J was trimmed by 5 bases and V by 5 bases; bases with no gene match: 8. The V gene's germline CDR1 is SGHTA and CDR2 FQGNSA. The CDR3 sequence is 15 residues long. CDR3 DNA sequence: TGTGCCAGCAGCCAGGGACAGGGGTTCGTGGAGACCCAGTACTTC. It encodes CASSQGQGFVETQYF.

This clonotype has at least ten counts. The chain couples TRBV18 to TRBJ1-1, with D possibly TRBD1 on 6 matching bases. The CDR3 extends over 14 amino acids. Per germline, CDR1 KGHSH and CDR2 LQKENI. The V gene lost 5 bases and the J gene lost 3 bases, with 13 bases spanning the gap. Here the CDR3 reads CASSSQGEDTEAFF. CDR3 DNA sequence: TGTGCCAGCTCATCACAGGGTGAGGACACTGAAGCTTTCTTT. Combining the CDR3 with reference TRBV18 and TRBJ1-1 gives the whole variable domain NAGVMQNPRHLVRRRGQEARLRCSPMKGHSHVYWYRQLPEEGLKFMVYLQKENIIDESGMPKERFSAEFPKEGPSILRIQQVVRGDSAAYFCASSSQGEDTEAFFGQGTRLTVV.

There are many counts of this clonotype. The J gene is TRBJ2-5, the V gene TRBV10-2; D is unresolved. Germline V gives CDR1 WSHSY, CDR2 SAAADI. Trimming pared 0 bases from V and 5 bases from J, leaving 7 bases between. The CDR3 has 13 residues. The CDR3 protein is CASSESRMETQYF. CDR3 in DNA: TGCGCCAGCAGTGAGTCGCGGATGGAGACCCAGTACTTC.

This clonotype was counted at least ten times. The V and J genes are TRBV29-1 and TRBJ2-7; 7 positions match TRBD1. V gave up 4 bases and J gave up 4 bases; unmatched junction bases: 7. Germline CDR1 SQVTM, CDR2 ANQGSEA. CDR3 length: 13 amino acids. CDR3 nucleotides: TGCAGCGTTGGACGGGACAGCAAATACGAGCAGTACTTC. This encodes CSVGRDSKYEQYF.

This clonotype showed up many times. The V gene is TRBV28, the J gene TRBJ2-7, with 9 bases aligning to TRBD1. The CDR3 extends over 17 amino acids. Germline V gene data show CDR1 as MDHEN and CDR2 as SYDVKM. The junction had 11 bases not matched to a gene; V was cut back by 2 bases and J by 3 bases. CDR3 loop: CASSLPRDRATIYEQYF. Written as DNA, the CDR3 is TGTGCCAGCAGTTTACCCCGGGACAGGGCCACCATCTACGAGCAGTACTTC.

Many counts were recorded for this clonotype. The chain carries TRBV5-1 and TRBJ2-7, with TRBD1 identical over 8 bases. This CDR3 has 14 residues. V lost 5 bases to trimming and J lost 3 bases; unmatched junction nucleotides: 7. Germline V gives CDR1 SGHRS, CDR2 YFSETQ. Here the CDR3 DNA reads TGCGCCAGCAGTACCGACGGACAGGGCTACGAGCAGTACTTC. It yields the protein CASSTDGQGYEQYF.